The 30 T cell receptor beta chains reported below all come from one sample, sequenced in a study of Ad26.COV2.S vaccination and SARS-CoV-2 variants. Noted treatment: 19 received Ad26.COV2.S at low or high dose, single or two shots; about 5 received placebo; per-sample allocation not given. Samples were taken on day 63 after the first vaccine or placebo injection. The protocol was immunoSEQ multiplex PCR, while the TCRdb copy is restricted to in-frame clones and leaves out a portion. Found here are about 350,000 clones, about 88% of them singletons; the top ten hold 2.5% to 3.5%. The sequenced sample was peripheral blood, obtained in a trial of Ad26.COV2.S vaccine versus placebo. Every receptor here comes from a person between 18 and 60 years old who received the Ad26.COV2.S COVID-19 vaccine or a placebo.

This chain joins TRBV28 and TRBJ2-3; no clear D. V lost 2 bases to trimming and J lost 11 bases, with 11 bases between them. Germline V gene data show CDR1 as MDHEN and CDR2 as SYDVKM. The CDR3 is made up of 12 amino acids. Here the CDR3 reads CASSLQPQKQYF. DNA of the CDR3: TGTGCCAGCAGTTTACAACCCCAAAAGCAGTATTTT.

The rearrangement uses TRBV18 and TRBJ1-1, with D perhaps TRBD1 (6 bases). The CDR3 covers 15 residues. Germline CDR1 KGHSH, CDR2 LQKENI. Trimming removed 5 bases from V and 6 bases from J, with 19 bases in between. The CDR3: CASSASLTGVPEAFF. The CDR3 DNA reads TGTGCCAGCTCAGCGAGCTTGACAGGAGTGCCTGAAGCTTTCTTT. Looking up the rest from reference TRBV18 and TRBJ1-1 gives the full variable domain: NAGVMQNPRHLVRRRGQEARLRCSPMKGHSHVYWYRQLPEEGLKFMVYLQKENIIDESGMPKERFSAEFPKEGPSILRIQQVVRGDSAAYFCASSASLTGVPEAFFGQGTRLTVV.

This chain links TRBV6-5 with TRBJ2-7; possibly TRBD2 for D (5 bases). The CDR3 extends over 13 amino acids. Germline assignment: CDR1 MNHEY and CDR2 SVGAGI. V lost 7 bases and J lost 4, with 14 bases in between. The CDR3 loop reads CASTRERIYEQYF. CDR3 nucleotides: TGTGCCAGCACTCGGGAAAGAATTTACGAGCAGTACTTC.

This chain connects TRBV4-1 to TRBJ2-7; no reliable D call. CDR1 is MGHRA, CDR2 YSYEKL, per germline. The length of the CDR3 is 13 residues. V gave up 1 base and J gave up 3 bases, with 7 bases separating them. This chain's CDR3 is CASSQGLFYEQYF. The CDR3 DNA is TGCGCCAGCAGCCAAGGACTTTTCTACGAGCAGTACTTC.

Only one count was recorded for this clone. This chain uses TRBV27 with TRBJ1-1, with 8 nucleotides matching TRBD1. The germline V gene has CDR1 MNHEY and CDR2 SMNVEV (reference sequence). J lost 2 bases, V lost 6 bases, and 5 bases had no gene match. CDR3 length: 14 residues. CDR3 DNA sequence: TGTGCCAGCAGCCCGGGACAGGCTAACACTGAAGCTTTCTTT. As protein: CASSPGQANTEAFF.

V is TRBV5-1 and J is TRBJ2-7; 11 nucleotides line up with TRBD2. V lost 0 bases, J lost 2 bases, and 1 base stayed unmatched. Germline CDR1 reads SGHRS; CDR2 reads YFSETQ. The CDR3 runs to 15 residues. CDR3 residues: CASSLGTSGPYEQYF. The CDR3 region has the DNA TGCGCCAGCAGCTTGGGGACTAGCGGGCCCTACGAGCAGTACTTC.

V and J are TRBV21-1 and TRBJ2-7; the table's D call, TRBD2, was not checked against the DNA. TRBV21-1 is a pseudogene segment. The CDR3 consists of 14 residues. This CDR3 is CASSARDWPREQYF. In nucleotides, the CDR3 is TGTGCCAGCAGTGCTCGTGACTGGCCTCGCGAGCAGTACTTC.

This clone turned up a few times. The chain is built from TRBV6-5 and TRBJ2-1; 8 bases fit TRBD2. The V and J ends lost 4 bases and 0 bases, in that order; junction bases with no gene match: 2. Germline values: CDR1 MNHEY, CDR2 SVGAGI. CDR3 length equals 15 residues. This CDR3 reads CASSLAGSSYNEQFF. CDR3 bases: TGTGCCAGCAGTTTAGCGGGAAGCTCCTACAATGAGCAGTTCTTC.

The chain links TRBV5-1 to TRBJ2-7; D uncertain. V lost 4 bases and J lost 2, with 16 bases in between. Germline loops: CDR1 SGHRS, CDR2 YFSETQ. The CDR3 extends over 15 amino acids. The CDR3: CASSPSMSRAYEQYF. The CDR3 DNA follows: TGCGCCAGCAGCCCTTCCATGTCAAGGGCCTACGAGCAGTACTTC.

The CDR3 sequence is CASSEHQGVNGYTF. The CDR3 DNA is TGTGCCAGCAGTGAGCATCAGGGGGTAAATGGCTACACCTTC. The V gene is TRBV2, the J gene TRBJ1-2; TRBD1 aligns across 7 bases. CDR3 length: 14 amino acids. V lost 3 bases to trimming and J lost 6 bases; unmatched junction nucleotides: 7. The germline gives CDR1 SNHLY, CDR2 FYNNEI.

The CDR3 loop is CASSYSAGGDDGYTF. CDR3 sequence (DNA): TGTGCCAGCAGTTACTCTGCAGGTGGGGACGATGGCTACACCTTC. The V call is TRBV6-2 or TRBV6-3, the J call TRBJ1-2; possible D gene TRBD1, 5 bases. CDR1 is MNHEY and CDR2 is SVGEGT in the germline V gene. There are 15 residues in the CDR3. Trimming removed 0 bases from V and 6 bases from J, with 14 bases in between.

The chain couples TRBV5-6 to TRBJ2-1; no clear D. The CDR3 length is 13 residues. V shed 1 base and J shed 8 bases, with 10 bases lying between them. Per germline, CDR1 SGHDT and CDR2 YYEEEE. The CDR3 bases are TGTGCCAGCAGCTTGTGGGCGAGCGATGAGCAGTTCTTC. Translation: CASSLWASDEQFF.

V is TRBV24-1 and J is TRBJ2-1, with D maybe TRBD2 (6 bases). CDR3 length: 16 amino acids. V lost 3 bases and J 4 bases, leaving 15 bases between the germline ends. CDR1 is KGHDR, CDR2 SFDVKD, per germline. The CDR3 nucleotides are TGTGCCACCAGTGATGAAACGGGGGTCTCATACAATGAGCAGTTCTTC. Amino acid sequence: CATSDETGVSYNEQFF.

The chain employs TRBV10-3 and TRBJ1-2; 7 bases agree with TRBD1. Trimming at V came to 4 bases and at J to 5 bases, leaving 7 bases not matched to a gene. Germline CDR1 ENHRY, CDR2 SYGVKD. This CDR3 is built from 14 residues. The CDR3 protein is CAISVDRDSYGYTF. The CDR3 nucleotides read TGTGCCATCAGTGTTGACAGGGATTCATATGGCTACACCTTC.

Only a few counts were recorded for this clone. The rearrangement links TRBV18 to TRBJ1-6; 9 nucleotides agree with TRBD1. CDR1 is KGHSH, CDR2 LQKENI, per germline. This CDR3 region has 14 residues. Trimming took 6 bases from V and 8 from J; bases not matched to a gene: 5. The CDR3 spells CASSQGTGYSPLHF. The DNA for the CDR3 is TGTGCCAGCTCCCAGGGGACAGGGTATTCACCCCTCCACTTT.

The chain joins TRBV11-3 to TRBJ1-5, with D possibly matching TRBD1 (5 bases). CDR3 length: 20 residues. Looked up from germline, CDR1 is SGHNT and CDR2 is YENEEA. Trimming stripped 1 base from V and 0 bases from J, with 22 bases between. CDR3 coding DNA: TGTGCCAGCAGCTTAGTAATTAGGGACTCCATGCTCGGTAGCAATCAGCCCCAGCATTTT. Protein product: CASSLVIRDSMLGSNQPQHF.

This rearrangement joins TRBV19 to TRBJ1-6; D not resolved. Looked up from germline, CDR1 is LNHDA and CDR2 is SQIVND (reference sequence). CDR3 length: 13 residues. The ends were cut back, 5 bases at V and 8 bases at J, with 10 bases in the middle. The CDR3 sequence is CASSPRPDSPLHF. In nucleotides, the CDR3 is TGTGCCAGTAGTCCTAGACCGGATTCACCCCTCCACTTT.

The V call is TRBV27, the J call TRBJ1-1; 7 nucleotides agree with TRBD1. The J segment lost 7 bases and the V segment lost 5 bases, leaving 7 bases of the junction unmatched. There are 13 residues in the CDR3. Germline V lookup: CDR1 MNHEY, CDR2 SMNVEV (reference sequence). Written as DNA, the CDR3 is TGTGCCAGCAGTATAGGGGGCGCGGGTGAAGCTTTCTTT. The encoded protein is CASSIGGAGEAFF.

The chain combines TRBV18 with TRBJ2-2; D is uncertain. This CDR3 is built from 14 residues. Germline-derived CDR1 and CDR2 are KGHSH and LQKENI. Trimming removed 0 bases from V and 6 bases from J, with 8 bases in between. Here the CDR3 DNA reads TGTGCCAGCTCACCACCGAGGCCCTCCGGGGAGCTGTTTTTT. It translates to CASSPPRPSGELFF.

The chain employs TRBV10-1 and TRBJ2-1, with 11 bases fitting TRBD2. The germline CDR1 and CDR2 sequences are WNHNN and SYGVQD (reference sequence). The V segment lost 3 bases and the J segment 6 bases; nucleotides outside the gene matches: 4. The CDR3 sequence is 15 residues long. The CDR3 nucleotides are TGCGCCAGCAGTGATCTAGCGGGGGGTCGCAATGAGCAGTTCTTC. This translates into CASSDLAGGRNEQFF.

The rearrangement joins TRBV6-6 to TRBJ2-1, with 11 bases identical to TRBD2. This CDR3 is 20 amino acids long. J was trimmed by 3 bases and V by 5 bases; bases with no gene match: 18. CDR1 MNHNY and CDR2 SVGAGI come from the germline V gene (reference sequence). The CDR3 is CASSLLGRLAGRGYYNEQFF. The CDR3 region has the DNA TGTGCCAGCAGTCTCCTAGGGCGACTAGCGGGGAGGGGGTACTACAATGAGCAGTTCTTC.

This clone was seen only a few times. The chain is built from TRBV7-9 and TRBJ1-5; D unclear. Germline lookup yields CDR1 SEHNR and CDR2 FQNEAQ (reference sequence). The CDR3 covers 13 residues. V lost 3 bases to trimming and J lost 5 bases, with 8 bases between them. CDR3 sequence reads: CASSLVSDQPQHF. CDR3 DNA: TGTGCCAGCAGCTTGGTCAGCGATCAGCCCCAGCATTTT.

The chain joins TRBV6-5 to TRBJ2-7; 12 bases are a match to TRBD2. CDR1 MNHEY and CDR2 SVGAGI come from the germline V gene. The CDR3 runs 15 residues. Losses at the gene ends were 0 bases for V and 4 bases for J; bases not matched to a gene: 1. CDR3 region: CASSYSTSGGYEQYF. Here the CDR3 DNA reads TGTGCCAGCAGTTACTCCACTAGCGGGGGGTACGAGCAGTACTTC.

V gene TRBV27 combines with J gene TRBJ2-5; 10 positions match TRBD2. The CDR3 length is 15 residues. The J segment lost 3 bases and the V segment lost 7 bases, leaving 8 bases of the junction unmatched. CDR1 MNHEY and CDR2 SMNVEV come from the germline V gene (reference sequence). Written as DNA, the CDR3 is TGTGCCAGCACCCCACTAGCGGGGTCGAAAGAGACCCAGTACTTC. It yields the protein CASTPLAGSKETQYF.

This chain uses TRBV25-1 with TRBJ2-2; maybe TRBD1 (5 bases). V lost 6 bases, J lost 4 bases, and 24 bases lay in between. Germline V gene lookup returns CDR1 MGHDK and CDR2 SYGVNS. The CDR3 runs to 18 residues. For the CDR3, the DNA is TGTGCCAGCAGCCCCAAAGACCAGGGTAGTCGAATCACCGGGGAGCTGTTTTTT. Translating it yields CASSPKDQGSRITGELFF.

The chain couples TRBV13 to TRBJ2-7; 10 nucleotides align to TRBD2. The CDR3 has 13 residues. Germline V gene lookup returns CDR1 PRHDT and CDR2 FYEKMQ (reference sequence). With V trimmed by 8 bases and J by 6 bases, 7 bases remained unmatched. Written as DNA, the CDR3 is TGTGCCAGCGGAGCTAGCGGGAGACCCGAGCAGTACTTC. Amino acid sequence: CASGASGRPEQYF.

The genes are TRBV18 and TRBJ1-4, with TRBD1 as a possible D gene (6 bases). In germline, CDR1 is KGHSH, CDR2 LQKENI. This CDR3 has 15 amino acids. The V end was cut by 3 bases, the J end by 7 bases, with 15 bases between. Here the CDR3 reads CASSPSQGIGEKLFF. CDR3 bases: TGTGCCAGCTCACCGTCACAGGGTATAGGTGAAAAACTGTTTTTT.

The CDR3 loop is CASSQAFDEQYF. In DNA, the CDR3 is TGTGCCAGCTCACAGGCTTTTGACGAGCAGTACTTC. J is TRBJ2-7 and V is TRBV18; unclear D gene. V gave up 4 bases and J gave up 5 bases, with 9 bases separating them. CDR1 is KGHSH, CDR2 LQKENI, per germline. The CDR3 loop spans 12 amino acids.

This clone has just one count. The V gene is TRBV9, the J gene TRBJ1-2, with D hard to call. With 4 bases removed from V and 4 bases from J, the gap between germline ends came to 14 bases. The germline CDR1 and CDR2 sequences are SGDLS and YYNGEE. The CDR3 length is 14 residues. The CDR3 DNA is TGTGCCAGCAGCTCCCGGACGGATTTCTATGGCTACACCTTC. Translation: CASSSRTDFYGYTF.

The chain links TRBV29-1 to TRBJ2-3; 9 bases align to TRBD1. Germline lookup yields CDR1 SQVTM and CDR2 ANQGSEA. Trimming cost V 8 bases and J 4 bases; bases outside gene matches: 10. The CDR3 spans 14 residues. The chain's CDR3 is CSLWTGEGSDTQYF. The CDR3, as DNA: TGCAGCTTGTGGACAGGGGAAGGATCAGATACGCAGTATTTT.